One and the same sample provided the 23 T cell receptor beta chains below, sequenced in a study of OX40 agonist ivuxolimab in advanced cancers. Receptor libraries were prepared by the immunoSEQ multiplex PCR assay. TCRdb retrieved this table from immuneACCESS and kept in-frame rearrangements only. Not all clones are present; in checked studies, unresolved V genes account for under half, and no reason is known for the remainder. The sample has tens of thousands of clones on record, roughly 89% of them singletons. Roughly 1.4% of the sample is in the top ten clones. Specimen: CD4+ or CD8+ T cells sorted from blood, collected in a trial of the OX40 agonist ivuxolimab. The receptors derive from an adult with an advanced solid tumor such as melanoma, head and neck, liver or kidney cancer.

The chain is built from TRBV29-1 and TRBJ2-1; D possibly uses TRBD1 or TRBD2 (5 bases each). Trimming took 4 bases from V and 9 from J, leaving 16 bases between them. Per the germline V gene, CDR1 is SQVTM and CDR2 is ANQGSEA. CDR3 length: 13 amino acids. The CDR3 sequence: CSVVEGWGREQFF. The DNA of the CDR3 is TGCAGCGTTGTAGAGGGTTGGGGACGTGAGCAGTTCTTC.

V usage is TRBV19 and J usage is TRBJ1-5; maybe TRBD1 (5 bases). V lost 5 bases to trimming and J lost 4 bases, with 9 bases between them. The CDR3 is 13 residues long. Germline values: CDR1 LNHDA, CDR2 SQIVND (reference sequence). The CDR3 region is CASSGTGNQPQHF. CDR3 DNA: TGTGCCAGTAGTGGGACGGGGAATCAGCCCCAGCATTTT. The full variable domain, rest sourced from reference TRBV19 and TRBJ1-5, is DGGITQSPKYLFRKEGQNVTLSCEQNLNHDAMYWYRQDPGQGLRLIYYSQIVNDFQKGDIAEGYSVSREKKESFPLTVTSAQKNPTAFYLCASSGTGNQPQHFGDGTRLSIL.

This clone was picked up one time. The gene calls are TRBV6-5 and TRBJ2-7; D not resolved. CDR3 length: 11 residues. Trimming pared 4 bases from V and 2 bases from J, leaving 3 bases between. Per the germline V gene, CDR1 is MNHEY and CDR2 is SVGAGI. The CDR3 spells CASSSPYEQYF. CDR3 DNA: TGTGCCAGCAGTTCGCCCTACGAGCAGTACTTC.

The chain links TRBV5-6 to TRBJ2-7; 10 positions agree with TRBD1. The junction had 3 bases not matched to a gene; V was cut back by 2 bases and J by 4 bases. Germline V gives CDR1 SGHDT, CDR2 YYEEEE. The CDR3 is 14 amino acids. In DNA form, the CDR3 reads TGTGCCAGCAGCTTTAGGACAGGGGGTTACGAGCAGTACTTC. Amino acid sequence: CASSFRTGGYEQYF.

The count of this clone is one. J is TRBJ2-1 and V is TRBV7-3; 11 bases map to TRBD2. CDR1 SGHTA and CDR2 FQGTGA come from the germline V gene. Unmatched junction bases numbered 7, after V lost 6 bases and J lost 9 bases. The CDR3 covers 14 residues. CDR3 coding DNA: TGTGCCAGCAGTTCCGGGACTAGCGGCGCTGAGCAGTTCTTC. This sequence encodes CASSSGTSGAEQFF.

The chain has TRBV5-4 and TRBJ2-5; the D gene is possibly TRBD2 (5 bases). Trimming pared 4 bases from V and 4 bases from J, leaving 20 bases between. Per the germline V gene, CDR1 is SGHNT and CDR2 is YYREEE (reference sequence). CDR3 size: 16 residues. The CDR3 loop reads CASSTTRAGGGETQYF. The DNA of the CDR3 is TGTGCCAGCAGCACAACTAGGGCTGGCGGCGGAGAGACCCAGTACTTC.

The V call is TRBV30, the J call TRBJ2-3; tentatively, D is TRBD1 (6 bases). The CDR3 spans 14 residues. Germline V gene sequence: CDR1 GTSNPN, CDR2 SVGIG (reference sequence). V was pared by 3 bases and J by 11 bases, with 21 bases between. This chain's CDR3 is CAWREAAVGGGQYF. CDR3 nucleotide sequence: TGTGCCTGGAGGGAAGCGGCAGTAGGGGGTGGGCAGTATTTT.

The gene calls are TRBV30 and TRBJ2-7; TRBD2 aligns across 12 bases. The germline gives CDR1 GTSNPN, CDR2 SVGIG (reference sequence). The CDR3 runs 14 residues. Losses at the gene ends were 3 bases for V and 6 bases for J; bases not matched to a gene: 6. The CDR3 spells CAWRLAGGPGEQYF. CDR3 DNA sequence: TGTGCCTGGAGGCTAGCGGGAGGGCCGGGCGAGCAGTACTTC.

The chain carries TRBV18 and TRBJ1-4, with D possibly TRBD1 on 5 matching bases. Germline loops: CDR1 KGHSH, CDR2 LQKENI. The V and J ends lost 2 bases and 8 bases respectively, with 9 bases between them. The CDR3 extends over 13 amino acids. The CDR3 is CASSPAGNEKLFF. CDR3 in DNA: TGTGCCAGCTCACCAGCAGGGAACGAAAAACTGTTTTTT.

This chain links TRBV30 with TRBJ2-4; 11 bases are a match to TRBD1. Germline CDR1 reads GTSNPN; CDR2 reads SVGIG (reference sequence). This CDR3 has 18 residues. Unmatched junction bases numbered 11, after V lost 3 bases and J lost 1 base. For the CDR3, the DNA is TGTGCCTGGAGGGAGGGACAGGGGGGAAGGTGGGCCAAAAACATTCAGTACTTC. Translation: CAWREGQGGRWAKNIQYF.

The chain uses TRBV14 and TRBJ1-1; 7 bases are shared with TRBD1. This CDR3 is built from 16 residues. The germline gives CDR1 SGHDN, CDR2 FVKESK. V was clipped by 0 bases and J by 7 bases; unmatched bases: 11. CDR3 coding DNA: TGTGCCAGCAGCCAAGAGGCTTCAAGGGGGCTGGGTGAAGCTTTCTTT. Its translation: CASSQEASRGLGEAFF.

V and J are TRBV19 and TRBJ2-5, with D perhaps assigned TRBD1 or TRBD2 (6 bases each). The germline gives CDR1 LNHDA, CDR2 SQIVND (reference sequence). V lost 9 bases, J lost 5 bases, and 13 bases lay in between. The CDR3 totals 12 residues. The CDR3 DNA follows: TGTGCCAGCCAGGACAGCGGGGAGACCCAGTACTTC. It encodes CASQDSGETQYF.

The V gene is TRBV9, the J gene TRBJ2-1; 9 bases fit TRBD2. This CDR3 contains 16 residues. With V trimmed by 2 bases and J by 5 bases, 8 bases remained unmatched. Germline V gene sequence: CDR1 SGDLS, CDR2 YYNGEE. CDR3 sequence: CASSVSPAGGHNEQFF. The CDR3 DNA reads TGTGCCAGCAGCGTTTCACCAGCGGGAGGTCACAATGAGCAGTTCTTC. The whole variable domain, remainder taken from reference TRBV9 and TRBJ2-1, is DSGVTQTPKHLITATGQRVTLRCSPRSGDLSVYWYQQSLDQGLQFLIQYYNGEERAKGNILERFSAQQFPDLHSELNLSSLELGDSALYFCASSVSPAGGHNEQFFGPGTRLTVL.

The chain employs TRBV4-1 and TRBJ2-3; either TRBD1 or TRBD2 may supply D (6 bases each). The CDR3 runs 17 residues. Deletions cut 3 bases from V and 5 bases from J, with 21 bases between. Germline V gene sequence: CDR1 MGHRA, CDR2 YSYEKL. CDR3 region: CASSHPPFTGRGDTQYF. CDR3 bases: TGCGCCAGCAGCCATCCCCCTTTTACAGGGCGGGGAGATACGCAGTATTTT.

The chain joins TRBV11-3 to TRBJ2-3; tentatively, D is TRBD2 (6 bases). The germline CDR1 and CDR2 sequences are SGHNT and YENEEA. CDR3 length equals 14 residues. V shed 2 bases and J shed 5 bases, with 11 bases lying between them. As DNA, the CDR3 is TGTGCCAGCAGCTTAACAGCAGCGGGAGATACGCAGTATTTT. Translated: CASSLTAAGDTQYF.

The DNA of the CDR3 is TGTGCCAGCAGTTTTACGGACAGGGGGCCCACCGGGGAGCTGTTTTTT. This gives the protein CASSFTDRGPTGELFF. V and J are TRBV27 and TRBJ2-2, with 11 nucleotides matching TRBD1. CDR1 is MNHEY, CDR2 SMNVEV, per germline (reference sequence). V lost 3 bases to trimming and J lost 4 bases; unmatched junction nucleotides: 4. The CDR3 is 16 amino acids.

This clone was seen more than once but under ten times. V and J are TRBV7-6 and TRBJ2-1, with TRBD2 matching 11 bases. The germline gives CDR1 SGHVS, CDR2 FNYEAQ. The V and J ends lost 1 base and 7 bases, in that order; junction bases with no gene match: 3. The CDR3 totals 15 residues. DNA for the CDR3: TGTGCCAGCAGCTTAGTAGCGGGGGGGCCAAATGAGCAGTTCTTC. As protein: CASSLVAGGPNEQFF. Full variable domain (remainder filled in from reference TRBV7-6 and TRBJ2-1): GAGVSQSPRYKVTKRGQDVALRCDPISGHVSLYWYRQALGQGPEFLTYFNYEAQQDKSGLPNDRFSAERPEGSISTLTIQRTEQRDSAMYRCASSLVAGGPNEQFFGPGTRLTVL.

The chain has TRBV7-9 and TRBJ1-4, with D possibly being TRBD1 (6 bases). CDR1 is SEHNR and CDR2 is FQNEAQ in the germline V gene (reference sequence). Trimming cost V 5 bases and J 7 bases, with 17 bases left between them. The CDR3 spans 15 residues. CDR3 coding DNA: TGTGCCAGCAGCCCGGGGGCAGGGTTTGGTGAAAAACTGTTTTTT. As protein: CASSPGAGFGEKLFF.

The chain joins TRBV21-1 to TRBJ2-7; the D call of TRBD1 is as the table states it, not checked on the DNA. TRBV21-1 is a documented pseudogene. The CDR3 loop spans 15 amino acids. CDR3 loop: CASSSMRTGSREQYF. The CDR3 DNA is TGTGCCAGCAGCTCCATGCGGACAGGGTCTCGGGAGCAGTACTTC.

The chain has TRBV19 and TRBJ1-5, with 9 bases matching TRBD1. Trimming cost V 5 bases and J 6 bases; bases outside gene matches: 8. Germline values: CDR1 LNHDA, CDR2 SQIVND (reference sequence). This CDR3 contains 15 residues. The CDR3 is CASSSTGGAGQPQHF. The DNA of the CDR3 is TGTGCCAGTAGTTCTACAGGGGGCGCGGGTCAGCCCCAGCATTTT.

J is TRBJ1-2 and V is TRBV19, with D maybe TRBD1 (6 bases). Trimming cost V 5 bases and J 2 bases, with 18 bases left between them. The CDR3 consists of 16 residues. CDR1 and CDR2 (germline): LNHDA, SQIVND (reference sequence). The CDR3 here is CASSRGAEPPNYGYTF. In DNA, the CDR3 is TGTGCCAGTAGTCGGGGGGCTGAACCTCCAAACTATGGCTACACCTTC.

V gene TRBV5-1 combines with J gene TRBJ2-3; 12 nucleotides align to TRBD2. V shed 1 base, J shed 3 bases, and the junction held 3 bases outside the gene matches. The length of the CDR3 is 16 residues. Germline CDR1 reads SGHRS; CDR2 reads YFSETQ. The CDR3 here is CASSLRTSGETDTQYF. The CDR3 DNA sequence: TGCGCCAGCAGCTTGAGGACTAGCGGGGAGACAGATACGCAGTATTTT.

This chain links TRBV4-2 with TRBJ1-2; possibly TRBD1 for D (5 bases). The CDR3 has 15 residues. Trimming pared 1 base from V and 3 bases from J, leaving 12 bases between. Germline V gene lookup returns CDR1 LGHNA and CDR2 YNFKEQ. The CDR3 bases are TGTGCCAGCAGCCAAGTGCGGCAGGGTGACTATGGCTACACCTTC. This translates into CASSQVRQGDYGYTF.